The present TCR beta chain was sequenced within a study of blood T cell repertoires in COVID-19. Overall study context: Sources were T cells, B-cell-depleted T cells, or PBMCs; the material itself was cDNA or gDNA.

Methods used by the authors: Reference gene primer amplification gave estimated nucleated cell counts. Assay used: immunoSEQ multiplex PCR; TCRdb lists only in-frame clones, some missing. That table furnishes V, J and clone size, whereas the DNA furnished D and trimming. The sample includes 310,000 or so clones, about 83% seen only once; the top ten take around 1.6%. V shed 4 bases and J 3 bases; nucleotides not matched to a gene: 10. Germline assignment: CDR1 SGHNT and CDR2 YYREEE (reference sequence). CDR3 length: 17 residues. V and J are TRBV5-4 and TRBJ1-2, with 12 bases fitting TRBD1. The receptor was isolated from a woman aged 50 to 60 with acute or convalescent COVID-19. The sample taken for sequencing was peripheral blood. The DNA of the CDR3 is TGTGCCAGCAGCGTCGGGACAGGGGGCTCTATCTACTATGGCTACACCTTC. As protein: CASSVGTGGSIYYGYTF. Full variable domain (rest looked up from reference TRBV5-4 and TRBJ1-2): ETGVTQSPTHLIKTRGQQVTLRCSSQSGHNTVSWYQQALGQGPQFIFQYYREEENGRGNFPPRFSGLQFPNYSSELNVNALELDDSALYLCASSVGTGGSIYYGYTFGSGTRLTVV.